The T cell receptor beta chain under discussion was sequenced for a study of blood T cells in healthy people across ages. This clonotype was detected only a few times. The antigen is not known. A second roughly 6 to 12 cycle PCR used barcoded and J-beta primers. MiXCR, run by TCRdb on the 5' RACE reads, gives a single entry per CDR3 protein. Found here are some 1 million distinct CDR3 sequences, 35% to 50% of them singletons; the top ten hold approximately 17%. The germline V gene has CDR1 SGHTA and CDR2 FQGTGA. Trimming pared 2 bases from V and 6 bases from J, leaving 17 bases between. The CDR3 spans 16 residues. Regarding the study as a whole: Estimates of total diversity, which came from one million sequenced T cells, were considered to be underestimates.

The source of this sequence is a woman aged 60-70 years in good health. The sample comprised blood. V usage is TRBV7-3 and J usage is TRBJ2-1; D ambiguous. The chain's CDR3 is CASSLSSHLVGNEQFF. DNA of the CDR3: TGTGCCAGCAGCTTATCTTCCCATCTAGTTGGCAATGAGCAGTTCTTC.